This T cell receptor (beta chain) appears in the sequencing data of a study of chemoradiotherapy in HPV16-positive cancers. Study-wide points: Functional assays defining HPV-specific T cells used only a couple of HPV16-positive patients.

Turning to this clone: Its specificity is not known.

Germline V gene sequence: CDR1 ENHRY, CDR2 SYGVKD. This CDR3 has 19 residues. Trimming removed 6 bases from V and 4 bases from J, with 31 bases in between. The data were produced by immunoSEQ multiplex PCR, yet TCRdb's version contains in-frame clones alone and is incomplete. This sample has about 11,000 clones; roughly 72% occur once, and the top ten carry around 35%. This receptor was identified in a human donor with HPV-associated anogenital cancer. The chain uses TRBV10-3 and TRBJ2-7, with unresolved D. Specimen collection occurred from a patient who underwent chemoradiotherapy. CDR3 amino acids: CAISDNIDQIRQRPYEQYF. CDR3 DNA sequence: TGTGCCATCAGCGACAATATAGACCAGATCCGTCAAAGGCCTTACGAGCAGTACTTC.